Listed here are 15 T cell receptor beta chains from one sample, sequenced in a study of control samples from healthy donors and cancer patients. Here immunoSEQ multiplex PCR was the method, and the copy in TCRdb shows in-frame clones only, minus some. The sample lists 100,000 to 150,000 clones; roughly 90% were seen once. The source material was blood. The source is a man between 18 and 35 years old in good health.

This chain joins TRBV5-1 and TRBJ2-3, with 8 bases matching TRBD2. Trimming removed 0 bases from V and 6 bases from J; junction bases left unmatched: 3. Germline lookup yields CDR1 SGHRS and CDR2 YFSETQ. The CDR3 has 14 amino acids. CDR3 sequence reads: CASSLAVAGDTQYF. DNA for the CDR3: TGCGCCAGCAGCTTGGCGGTAGCGGGGGATACGCAGTATTTT.

The J gene is TRBJ2-7, the V gene TRBV18, with D unclear. CDR1 KGHSH and CDR2 LQKENI come from the germline V gene. V shed 3 bases and J shed 5 bases, with 8 bases lying between them. There are 12 residues in the CDR3. The CDR3 protein is CASSPMINEQYF. CDR3 DNA: TGTGCCAGCTCACCTATGATAAACGAGCAGTACTTC.

The chain joins TRBV6-1 to TRBJ1-1; D is undetermined. CDR1 is MNHNS, CDR2 SASEGT, per germline. Trimming took 1 base from V and 5 from J, leaving 14 bases between them. The length of the CDR3 is 15 residues. DNA of the CDR3: TGTGCCAGCAGTGAAGAACCGGACCCGGGGACTGAAGCTTTCTTT. Its protein product is CASSEEPDPGTEAFF.

There are a few counts of this clone. The rearrangement links TRBV11-2 to TRBJ2-7; 9 positions match TRBD2. The junction had 6 bases not matched to a gene; V was cut back by 0 bases and J by 6 bases. This CDR3 is 15 amino acids long. Germline V gives CDR1 SGHAT, CDR2 FQNNGV. CDR3 nucleotides: TGTGCCAGCAGCTTAGATTCTGGTAGCGGGGGCGAGCAGTACTTC. This sequence encodes CASSLDSGSGGEQYF.

CDR3: CASRPQGAGVSAQYF. The CDR3 nucleotides read TGTGCCAGCAGGCCACAGGGGGCGGGGGTGAGCGCCCAGTATTTT. The rearrangement uses TRBV6-6 and TRBJ2-3, with 9 bases fitting TRBD1. The CDR3 is 15 amino acids. The V gene end was trimmed by 6 bases and the J gene end by 12 bases; junction bases not matched to a gene: 16. Germline lookup yields CDR1 MNHNY and CDR2 SVGAGI (reference sequence).

The CDR3 bases are TGTGCCAGCAGGCGGGCGGGGGGTTACTCTAGCACAGATACGCAGTATTTT. Translating it yields CASRRAGGYSSTDTQYF. V gene TRBV6-4 combines with J gene TRBJ2-3; TRBD2 matches at 8 bases. The CDR3 is 17 amino acids. After removal of 6 bases from V and 0 bases from J, the junction contained 11 bases not matched to a gene. From germline, CDR1 is MRHNA and CDR2 SNTAGT.

The V gene is TRBV10-3, the J gene TRBJ2-1, with 8 bases identical to TRBD2. This CDR3 region has 16 residues. The V gene end was trimmed by 6 bases and the J gene end by 2 bases; junction bases not matched to a gene: 9. Per the germline V gene, CDR1 is ENHRY and CDR2 is SYGVKD. In nucleotides, the CDR3 is TGTGCCATCAGCGACAACGGGGGGGTAACCTACAATGAGCAGTTCTTC. This translates into CAISDNGGVTYNEQFF.

The CDR3 region is CATSRDVGAQETQYF. CDR3 sequence (DNA): TGTGCCACCAGCAGAGATGTTGGGGCCCAAGAGACCCAGTACTTC. The rearrangement joins TRBV15 to TRBJ2-5, with TRBD1 as a possible D gene (5 bases). The germline V and J ends were trimmed by 0 bases and 1 base, with 9 bases remaining between them. Per germline, CDR1 LNHNV and CDR2 YYDKDF (reference sequence). The CDR3 sequence is 15 residues long.

The chain links TRBV3-1 (or the pseudogene TRBV3-2) to TRBJ1-1, with D maybe TRBD1 (6 bases). This CDR3 region has 13 residues. CDR1 is LGHDT and CDR2 is YNNKEL in the germline V gene (reference sequence). The V gene lost 4 bases and the J gene lost 10 bases, with 16 bases spanning the gap. The CDR3 DNA sequence: TGTGCCAGCAGCCTCCAACAGGGCTTCGGAGCTTTCTTT. It yields the protein CASSLQQGFGAFF.

A single count supports this clone. The chain couples TRBV15 to TRBJ1-5, with 7 bases aligning to TRBD1. Looked up from germline, CDR1 is LNHNV and CDR2 is YYDKDF (reference sequence). CDR3 length equals 14 residues. J lost 6 bases, V lost 8 bases, and 10 bases had no gene match. In DNA, the CDR3 is TGTGCCACCGCAGTCCAGGGGGTGAGTCAGCCCCAGCATTTT. Its protein is CATAVQGVSQPQHF.

The rearrangement links TRBV2 to TRBJ1-2; D ambiguous. The CDR3 loop spans 11 amino acids. V was trimmed by 3 bases and J by 4 bases, leaving 3 bases between them. Germline CDR1 and CDR2: SNHLY and FYNNEI. This CDR3 reads CASSDGYGYTF. CDR3 coding DNA: TGTGCCAGCAGTGATGGCTATGGCTACACCTTC.

This sequence joins TRBV6-1 and TRBJ2-5; 8 positions agree with TRBD2. The germline V gene has CDR1 MNHNS and CDR2 SASEGT. The junction had 5 bases not matched to a gene; V was cut back by 1 base and J by 1 base. CDR3 length: 16 residues. The CDR3 is CASSEEGGGTQETQYF. Here the CDR3 DNA reads TGTGCCAGCAGTGAAGAGGGCGGGGGGACCCAAGAGACCCAGTACTTC.

V is TRBV5-1 and J is TRBJ1-5; 8 bases match TRBD1. Germline assignment: CDR1 SGHRS and CDR2 YFSETQ. The V segment lost 4 bases and the J segment 3 bases; nucleotides outside the gene matches: 6. The CDR3 is made up of 15 amino acids. The CDR3 loop is CASSGTTGVNQPQHF. CDR3 nucleotides: TGCGCCAGCAGCGGAACGACAGGGGTCAATCAGCCCCAGCATTTT.

J is TRBJ1-1 and V is TRBV27; no firm D call. Germline assignment: CDR1 MNHEY and CDR2 SMNVEV (reference sequence). The CDR3 has 13 residues. The V end was cut by 3 bases, the J end by 6 bases, with 11 bases between. CDR3 residues: CASSFRGVAEAFF. The CDR3 DNA is TGTGCCAGCAGTTTCCGGGGTGTCGCTGAAGCTTTCTTT.

CDR3 DNA: TGCGCCAGCAGTAGGTCCGGGACACCAGCCGAGGGCAATCAGCCCCAGCATTTT. Protein: CASSRSGTPAEGNQPQHF. The V and J genes are TRBV23-1 and TRBJ1-5, with a tentative D call TRBD1 (6 bases). TRBV23-1 has ORF status, its function being uncertain. This CDR3 comprises 18 residues. V was clipped by 5 bases and J by 2 bases, with 22 bases between them.